This TCR beta chain comes out of a study of long-term antiretroviral therapy in people with HIV. Findings of the study overall: When set beside controls, HIV repertoires had CDR3 length ranges that were narrower. Blood was collected between about 2004 and 2017, possibly under older ART regimens.

With 9 bases clipped from V and 4 bases from J, the junction kept 2 bases outside the gene matches. CDR1 is ENHRY, CDR2 SYGVKD, per germline. CDR3 size: 11 residues. Samples were assayed with immunoSEQ v3.0 at survey level. A target of roughly 40,000-55,000 T-cell genomes per sample was set for sequencing. Sequenced by immunoSEQ multiplex PCR; TCRdb stores in-frame clones only, minus some. The sample shows fewer than 25,000 clones, 75% to 85% of them seen only once. One or more pre-ART and two or more post-ART PBMC samples were available from each donor. To note about this clone: Its target is not known.

The rearrangement uses TRBV10-3 and TRBJ1-1, with 7 bases identical to TRBD1. This sample comprised unsorted PBMCs, obtained 0.1 years before starting antiretroviral therapy. The receptor was isolated from a man younger than 35 with HIV. DNA of the CDR3: TGTGCCATATCAGGGGGCACTGAAGCTTTCTTT. It is translated as CAISGGTEAFF.